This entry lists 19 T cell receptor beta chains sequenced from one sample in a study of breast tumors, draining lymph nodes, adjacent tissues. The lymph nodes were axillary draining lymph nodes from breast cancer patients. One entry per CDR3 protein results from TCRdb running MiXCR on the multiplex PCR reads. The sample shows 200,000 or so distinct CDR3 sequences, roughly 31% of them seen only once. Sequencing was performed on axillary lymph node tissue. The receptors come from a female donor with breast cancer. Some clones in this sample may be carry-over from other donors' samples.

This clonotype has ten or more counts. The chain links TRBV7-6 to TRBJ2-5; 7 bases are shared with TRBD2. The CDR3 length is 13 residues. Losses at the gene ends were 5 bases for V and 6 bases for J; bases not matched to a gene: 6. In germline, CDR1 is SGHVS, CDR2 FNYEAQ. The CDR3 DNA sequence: TGTGCCAGCAGCCCTGGGACTACAAAGACCCAGTACTTC. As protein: CASSPGTTKTQYF.

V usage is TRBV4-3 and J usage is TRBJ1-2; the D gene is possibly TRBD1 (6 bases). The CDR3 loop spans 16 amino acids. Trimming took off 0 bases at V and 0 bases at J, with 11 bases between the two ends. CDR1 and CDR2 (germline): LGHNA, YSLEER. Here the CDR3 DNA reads TGCGCCAGCAGCCAAGATGGGGGCCAGACTAACTATGGCTACACCTTC. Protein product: CASSQDGGQTNYGYTF.

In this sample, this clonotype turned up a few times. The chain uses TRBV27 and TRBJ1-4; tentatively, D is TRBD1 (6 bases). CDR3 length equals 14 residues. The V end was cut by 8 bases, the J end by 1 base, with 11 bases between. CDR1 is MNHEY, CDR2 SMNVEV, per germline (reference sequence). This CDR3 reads CASALQGTNEKLFF. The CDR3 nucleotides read TGTGCCAGCGCCCTACAGGGAACTAATGAAAAACTGTTTTTT.

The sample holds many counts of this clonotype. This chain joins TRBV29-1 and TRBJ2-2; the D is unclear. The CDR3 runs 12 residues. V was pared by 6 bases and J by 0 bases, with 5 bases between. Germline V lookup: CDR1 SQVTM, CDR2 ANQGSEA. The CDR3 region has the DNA TGCAGCGTGGGAACGAACACCGGGGAGCTGTTTTTT. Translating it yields CSVGTNTGELFF.

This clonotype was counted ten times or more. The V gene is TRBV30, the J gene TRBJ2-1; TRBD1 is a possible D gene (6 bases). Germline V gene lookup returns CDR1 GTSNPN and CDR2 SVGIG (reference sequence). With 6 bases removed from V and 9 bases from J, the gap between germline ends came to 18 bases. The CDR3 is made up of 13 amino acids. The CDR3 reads CACIGGGFGEQFF. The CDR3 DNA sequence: TGTGCCTGCATAGGGGGTGGCTTCGGTGAGCAGTTCTTC.

The CDR3 bases are TGTGCCAGCAGCGTAAGTGGGACTAGCGGGGGGGCCGGTACGCAGTATTTT. Amino acid sequence: CASSVSGTSGGAGTQYF. The chain employs TRBV9 and TRBJ2-3; 16 nucleotides line up with TRBD2. This CDR3 is 17 amino acids long. The V gene's germline CDR1 is SGDLS and CDR2 YYNGEE. The junction had 7 bases not matched to a gene; V was cut back by 1 base and J by 8 bases.

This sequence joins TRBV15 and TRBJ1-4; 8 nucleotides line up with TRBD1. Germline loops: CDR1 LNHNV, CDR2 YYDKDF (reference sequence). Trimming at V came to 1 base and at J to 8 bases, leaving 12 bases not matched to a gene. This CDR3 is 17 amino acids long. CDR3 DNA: TGTGCCACCAGCAGAGGAACCTTGTGGACAGGGAACGAAAAACTGTTTTTT. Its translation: CATSRGTLWTGNEKLFF.

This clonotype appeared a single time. The CDR3 is CASSEAPGGDYEQYF. The CDR3 nucleotides are TGTGCCAGCAGTGAAGCCCCTGGGGGGGACTACGAGCAGTACTTC. V gene TRBV2 combines with J gene TRBJ2-7; 7 bases are shared with TRBD2. Germline V gene sequence: CDR1 SNHLY, CDR2 FYNNEI. The CDR3 contains 15 residues. V lost 0 bases to trimming and J lost 3 bases; unmatched junction nucleotides: 5.

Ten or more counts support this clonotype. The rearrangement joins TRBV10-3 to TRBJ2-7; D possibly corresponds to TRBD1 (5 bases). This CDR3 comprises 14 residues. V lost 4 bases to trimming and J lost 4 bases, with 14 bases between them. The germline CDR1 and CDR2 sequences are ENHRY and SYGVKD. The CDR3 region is CAISGSLQGYEQYF. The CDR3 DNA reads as TGTGCCATCAGTGGGTCGCTGCAGGGTTACGAGCAGTACTTC.

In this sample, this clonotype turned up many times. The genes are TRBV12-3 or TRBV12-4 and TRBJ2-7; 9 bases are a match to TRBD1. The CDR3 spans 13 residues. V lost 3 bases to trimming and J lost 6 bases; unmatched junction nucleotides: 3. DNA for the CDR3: TGTGCCAGCAGTTTCGGGACAGGGCTCGAGCAGTACTTC. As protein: CASSFGTGLEQYF.

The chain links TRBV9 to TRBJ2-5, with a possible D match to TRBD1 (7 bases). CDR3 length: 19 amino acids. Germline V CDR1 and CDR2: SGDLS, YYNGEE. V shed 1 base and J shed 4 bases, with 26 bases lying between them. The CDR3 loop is CASSVSSRTGGRSRETQYF. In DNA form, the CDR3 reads TGTGCCAGCAGCGTATCCTCCCGGACAGGAGGGCGATCCCGAGAGACCCAGTACTTC. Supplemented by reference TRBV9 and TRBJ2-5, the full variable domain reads DSGVTQTPKHLITATGQRVTLRCSPRSGDLSVYWYQQSLDQGLQFLIQYYNGEERAKGNILERFSAQQFPDLHSELNLSSLELGDSALYFCASSVSSRTGGRSRETQYFGPGTRLLVL.

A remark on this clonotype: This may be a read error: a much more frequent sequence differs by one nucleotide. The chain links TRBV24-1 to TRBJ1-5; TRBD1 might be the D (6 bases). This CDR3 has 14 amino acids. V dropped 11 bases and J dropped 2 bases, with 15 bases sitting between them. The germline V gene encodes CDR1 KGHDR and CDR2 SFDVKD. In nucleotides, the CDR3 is TGTGCCAGCAGCCGGACAGTTGGCAATCAGCCCCAGCATTTT. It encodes CASSRTVGNQPQHF.

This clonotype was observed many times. CDR3 bases: TGTGCCAGCAGTCGTAGGGACAATGAGCAGTTCTTC. Protein sequence: CASSRRDNEQFF. The chain links TRBV14 to TRBJ2-1; no clear D. The CDR3 covers 12 residues. Trimming shortened V by 6 bases and J by 5 bases, and 8 bases separated the two germline ends. CDR1 SGHDN and CDR2 FVKESK come from the germline V gene.

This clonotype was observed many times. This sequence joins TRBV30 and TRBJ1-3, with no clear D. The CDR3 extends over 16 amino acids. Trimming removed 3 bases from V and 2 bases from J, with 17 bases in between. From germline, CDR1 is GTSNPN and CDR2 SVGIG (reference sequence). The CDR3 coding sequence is TGTGCCTGGAGCGTCTACCGGTCCGAGGCTGGAAACACCATATATTTT. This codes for CAWSVYRSEAGNTIYF. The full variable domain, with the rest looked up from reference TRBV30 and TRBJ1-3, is SQTIHQWPATLVQPVGSPLSLECTVEGTSNPNLYWYRQAAGRGLQLLFYSVGIGQISSEVPQNLSASRPQDRQFILSSKKLLLSDSGFYLCAWSVYRSEAGNTIYFGEGSWLTVV.

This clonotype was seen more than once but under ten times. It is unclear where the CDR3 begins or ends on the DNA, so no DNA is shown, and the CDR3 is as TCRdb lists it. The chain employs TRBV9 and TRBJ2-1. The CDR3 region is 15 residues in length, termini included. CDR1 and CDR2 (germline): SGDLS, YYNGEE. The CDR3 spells CASSVAGGSYNEPFF.

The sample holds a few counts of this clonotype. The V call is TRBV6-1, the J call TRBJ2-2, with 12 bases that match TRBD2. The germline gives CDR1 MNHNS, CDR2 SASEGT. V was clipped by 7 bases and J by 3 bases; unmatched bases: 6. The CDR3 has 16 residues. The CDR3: CASKLLAGGHTGELFF. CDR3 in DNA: TGTGCCAGCAAATTACTAGCGGGAGGTCACACCGGGGAGCTGTTTTTT.

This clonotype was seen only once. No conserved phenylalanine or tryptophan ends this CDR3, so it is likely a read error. The CDR3 reads CASSDYQGAGYSPLHL. The CDR3 DNA sequence: TGTGCCAGCAGCGACTATCAGGGGGCAGGTTACTCACCCCTCCACCTT. The chain carries TRBV3-1 and TRBJ1-6, with 8 bases aligning to TRBD1. CDR1 is LGHDT and CDR2 is YNNKEL in the germline V gene (reference sequence). V was pared by 5 bases and J by 10 bases, with 13 bases of the junction left unmatched. This CDR3 contains 16 residues.

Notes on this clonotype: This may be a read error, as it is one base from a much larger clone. In DNA form, the CDR3 reads TGTGCCGGCAGCTTGGATCAGCCCCAGCATTTT. Encoded protein: CAGSLDQPQHF. V gene TRBV5-4 combines with J gene TRBJ1-5; no clear D. The CDR3 totals 11 residues. CDR1 and CDR2 (germline): SGHNT, YYREEE (reference sequence).

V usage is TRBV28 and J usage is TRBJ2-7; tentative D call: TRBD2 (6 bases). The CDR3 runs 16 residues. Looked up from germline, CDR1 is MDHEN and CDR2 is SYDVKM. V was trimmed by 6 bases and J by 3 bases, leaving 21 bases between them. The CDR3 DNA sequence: TGTGCCAGCAGCCCTAGGGAGGTGGCGGAACTCTACGAGCAGTACTTC. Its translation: CASSPREVAELYEQYF.